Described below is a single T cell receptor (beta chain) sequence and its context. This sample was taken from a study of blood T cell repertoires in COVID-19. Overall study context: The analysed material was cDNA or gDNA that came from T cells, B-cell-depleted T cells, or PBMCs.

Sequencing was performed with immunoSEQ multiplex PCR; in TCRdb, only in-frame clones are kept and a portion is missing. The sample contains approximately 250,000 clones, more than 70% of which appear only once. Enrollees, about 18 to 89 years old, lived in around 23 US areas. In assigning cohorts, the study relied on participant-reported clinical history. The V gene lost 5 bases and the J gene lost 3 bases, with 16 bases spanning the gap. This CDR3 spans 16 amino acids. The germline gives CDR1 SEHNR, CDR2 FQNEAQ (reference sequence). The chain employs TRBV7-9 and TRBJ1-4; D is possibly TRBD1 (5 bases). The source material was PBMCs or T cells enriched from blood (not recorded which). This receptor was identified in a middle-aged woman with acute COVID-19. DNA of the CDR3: TGTGCCAGCAGCCCGGTAGGGACTGAGCCTAATGAAAAACTGTTTTTT. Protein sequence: CASSPVGTEPNEKLFF.